Below, one T cell receptor beta chain is given with its context. Its antigen is unidentified. This sample stems from a study of radiotherapy plus CTLA-4 blockade in lung cancer. Overall study: Objective responses were observed in around a sixth of patients, and disease control was achieved by 30% to 35%.

General study points: An expansion of tumor-derived TCR clones occurred in blood after radiotherapy plus ipilimumab. Early clone dynamics of blood T cells, plus interferon-beta, reportedly predicted response best.

TCRdb's copy holds only in-frame clones and misses some; the assay was immunoSEQ multiplex PCR. This sample carries roughly 110,000 clones, over 65% of them seen once, and the ten largest clones take 2% to 3%. This receptor was identified in a human donor with non-small cell lung cancer that progressed on radiotherapy plus ipilimumab. Some clones in this sample may be carry-over from other donors' samples. The sequencing used peripheral blood, collected from a patient treated with radiotherapy plus ipilimumab.

The CDR3 reads CASSVGPVSTDTQYF. In DNA form, the CDR3 reads TGTGCCAGCAGCGTAGGGCCCGTTAGCACAGATACGCAGTATTTT. This rearrangement joins TRBV9 to TRBJ2-3; D gene ambiguous. The germline gives CDR1 SGDLS, CDR2 YYNGEE. V lost 0 bases to trimming and J lost 0 bases, with 8 bases between them. This CDR3 is built from 15 residues.